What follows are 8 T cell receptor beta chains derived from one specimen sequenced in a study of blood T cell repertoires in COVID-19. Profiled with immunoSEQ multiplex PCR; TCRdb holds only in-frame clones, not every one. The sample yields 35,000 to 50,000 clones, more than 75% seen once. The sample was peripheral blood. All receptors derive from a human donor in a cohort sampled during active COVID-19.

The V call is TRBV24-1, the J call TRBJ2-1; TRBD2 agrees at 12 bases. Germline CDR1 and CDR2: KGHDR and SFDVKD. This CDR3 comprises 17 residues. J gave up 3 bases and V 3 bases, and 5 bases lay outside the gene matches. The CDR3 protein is CATSDTLAGGDYNEQFF. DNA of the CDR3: TGTGCCACCAGTGATACACTAGCGGGAGGTGACTACAATGAGCAGTTCTTC.

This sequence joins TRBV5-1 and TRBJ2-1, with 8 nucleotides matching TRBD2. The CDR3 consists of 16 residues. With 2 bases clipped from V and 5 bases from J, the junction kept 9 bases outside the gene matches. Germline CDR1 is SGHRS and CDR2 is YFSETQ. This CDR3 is CASSLVLRSGDNEQFF. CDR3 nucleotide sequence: TGCGCCAGCAGCTTAGTCCTACGTAGCGGGGACAATGAGCAGTTCTTC.

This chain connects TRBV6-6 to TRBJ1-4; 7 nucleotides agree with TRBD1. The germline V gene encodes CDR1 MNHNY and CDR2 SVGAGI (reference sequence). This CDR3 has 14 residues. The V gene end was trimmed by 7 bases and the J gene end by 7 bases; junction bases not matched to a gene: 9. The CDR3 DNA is TGTGCCAGCAAGACCGGGGCAGGGGGTGAAAAACTGTTTTTT. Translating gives CASKTGAGGEKLFF.

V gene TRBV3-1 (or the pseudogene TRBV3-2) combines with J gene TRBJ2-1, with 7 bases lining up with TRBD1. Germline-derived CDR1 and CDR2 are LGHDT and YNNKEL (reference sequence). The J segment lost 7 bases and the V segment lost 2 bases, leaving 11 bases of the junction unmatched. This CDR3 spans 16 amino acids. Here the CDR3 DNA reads TGTGCCAGCAGCCAAAGGGACAGAGGTTCCAGGAATGAGCAGTTCTTC. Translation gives CASSQRDRGSRNEQFF.

Here the CDR3 DNA reads TGTGCCAGCAGCCTAAATTTTGTGCCAGGGGGAAAAGAGACCCAGTACTTC. This encodes CASSLNFVPGGKETQYF. The chain links TRBV13 to TRBJ2-5, with 7 nucleotides matching TRBD1. CDR1 is PRHDT and CDR2 is FYEKMQ in the germline V gene (reference sequence). This CDR3 comprises 17 residues. The V and J ends lost 5 bases and 3 bases, in that order; junction bases with no gene match: 15.

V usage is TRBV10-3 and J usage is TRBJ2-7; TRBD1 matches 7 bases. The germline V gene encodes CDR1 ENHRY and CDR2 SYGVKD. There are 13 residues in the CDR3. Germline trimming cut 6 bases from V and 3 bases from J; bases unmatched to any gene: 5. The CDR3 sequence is CAIRDRSNYEQYF. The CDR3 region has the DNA TGTGCCATCAGGGACAGGTCCAACTACGAGCAGTACTTC.

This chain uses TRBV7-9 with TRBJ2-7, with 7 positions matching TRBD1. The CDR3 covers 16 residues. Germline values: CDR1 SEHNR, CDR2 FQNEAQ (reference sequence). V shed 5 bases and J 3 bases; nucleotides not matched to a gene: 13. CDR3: CASSHDGQAYLYEQYF. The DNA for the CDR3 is TGTGCCAGCAGCCACGATGGACAGGCGTACCTCTACGAGCAGTACTTC.

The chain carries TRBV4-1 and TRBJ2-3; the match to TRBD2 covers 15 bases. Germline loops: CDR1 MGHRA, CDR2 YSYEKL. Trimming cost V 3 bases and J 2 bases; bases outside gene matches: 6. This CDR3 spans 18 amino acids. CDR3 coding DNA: TGCGCCAGCAGCCACGGGACTAGCGGGAGGACTATCACAGATACGCAGTATTTT. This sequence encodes CASSHGTSGRTITDTQYF.